This entry concerns a single TCR beta chain. Its cognate antigen is unknown. The record originates from a study of blood T cells in healthy people across ages. Across the study: Researchers report that template switching captured about one barcoded beta molecule per two T cells. Notes on the study in general: Researchers said unsorted PBMCs prevented a conclusive naive versus antigen-experienced comparison. There were more naive CD4+ cells and higher diversity in long-lived donors than in aged donors.

Primers used in a second PCR of about 6 to 11 cycles were a sample-barcoded 5' primer and a J-beta primer mix. TCRdb passed the 5' RACE reads through MiXCR, listing each CDR3 protein once. The profile covers fewer than 1 million distinct CDR3 sequences, with approximately 48% appearing a single time and nearly 20% taken by the ten largest. Isolation per sample recovered at least 6 million PBMCs. Sequenced input: blood. The receptor comes from a man aged 60 to 75 in good health.

CDR3: CASSLGDTSIQPQHF. For the CDR3, the DNA is TGTGCCAGCAGCTTAGGGGACACTTCGATTCAGCCCCAGCATTTT. This chain connects TRBV7-9 to TRBJ1-5; TRBD1 is a possible D gene (6 bases). V lost 1 base and J lost 6, with 13 bases in between. From germline, CDR1 is SEHNR and CDR2 FQNEAQ (reference sequence). CDR3 length equals 15 residues.